The rows below give T cell receptor beta chains drawn from one sample of a study of cytomegalovirus exposure and HLA in healthy donors. Sequencing was performed with immunoSEQ multiplex PCR; in TCRdb, only in-frame clones are kept and a portion is missing. The sample records 200,000 to 250,000 clones, less than 85% being singletons. Sequencing input: PBMCs. Receptors originate from a woman aged 18-29 years in good health and CMV-seronegative. Each CDR3 is given with its conserved first and last residue. Each record gives: clone size, J gene, V gene, D gene, CDR3 protein, CDR3 DNA. The D gene is left open where the match is weak. Clone size is shown for a subset of rows, as once, few, many or a class of expanded clone.

NA TRBJ1-2 TRBV5-1 NA CASSLQGLPIYGYTF TGCGCCAGCAGCTTGCAAGGATTGCCGATCTATGGCTACACCTTC
NA TRBJ2-7 TRBV6-5 TRBD1 CASSFSRDRGHEQYF TGTGCCAGCAGTTTTTCCCGGGACAGGGGCCACGAGCAGTACTTC
NA TRBJ2-5 TRBV29-1 NA CSGIKWETQYF TGCAGCGGGATAAAGTGGGAGACCCAGTACTTC
NA TRBJ2-7 TRBV7-9 NA CASSLWTDEQYF TGTGCCAGCAGCTTATGGACCGACGAGCAGTACTTC
NA TRBJ2-3 TRBV30 TRBD1 CAWSVRGQIDTQYF TGTGCCTGGAGTGTCAGGGGGCAAATAGATACGCAGTATTTT
NA TRBJ2-2 TRBV10-2 TRBD1 CASRQGANTGELFF TGCGCCAGCAGACAGGGGGCGAACACCGGGGAGCTGTTTTTT
NA TRBJ1-1 TRBV27 NA CASSPSSVRRIEAFF TGTGCCAGCAGTCCCTCGTCGGTCCGCCGGATCGAAGCTTTCTTT
few TRBJ1-5 TRBV18 NA CASSPGNNQPQHF TGTGCCAGCTCACCAGGCAATAATCAGCCCCAGCATTTT
NA TRBJ2-1 TRBV10-1 TRBD2 CASSYSIPGTSGSNEQFF TGCGCCAGCAGTTACTCAATTCCCGGGACTAGCGGGAGTAATGAGCAGTTCTTC
NA TRBJ2-1 TRBV30 TRBD2 CAWSATSGGAWEVF TGTGCCTGGAGTGCGACTAGCGGGGGGGCGTGGGAAGTCTTC
NA TRBJ2-2 TRBV19 NA CASSAGELFF TGTGCCAGTTCCGCTGGGGAGCTGTTTTTT